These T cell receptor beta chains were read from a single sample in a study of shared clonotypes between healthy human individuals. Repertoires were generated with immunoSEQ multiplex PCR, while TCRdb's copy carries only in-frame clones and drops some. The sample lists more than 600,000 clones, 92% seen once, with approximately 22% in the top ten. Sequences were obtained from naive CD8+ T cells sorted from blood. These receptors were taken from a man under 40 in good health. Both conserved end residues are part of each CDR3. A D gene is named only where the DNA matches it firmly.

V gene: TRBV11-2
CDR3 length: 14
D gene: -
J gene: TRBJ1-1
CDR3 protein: CASSLGRANTEAFF
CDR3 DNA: TGTGCCAGCAGCTTAGGCAGGGCGAACACTGAAGCTTTCTTT

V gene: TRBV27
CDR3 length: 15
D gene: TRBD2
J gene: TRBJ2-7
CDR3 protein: CASSPGLAGNYEQYF
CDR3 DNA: TGTGCCAGCAGTCCGGGACTAGCGGGAAACTACGAGCAGTACTTC

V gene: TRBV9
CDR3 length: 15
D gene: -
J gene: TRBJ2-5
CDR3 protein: CASSVGENTPETQYF
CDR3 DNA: TGTGCCAGCAGCGTAGGAGAAAACACCCCCGAGACCCAGTACTTC

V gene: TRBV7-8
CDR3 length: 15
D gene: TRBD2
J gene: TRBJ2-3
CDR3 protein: CASSLGLAGTDTQYF
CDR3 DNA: TGTGCCAGCAGCTTAGGACTAGCGGGCACAGATACGCAGTATTTT

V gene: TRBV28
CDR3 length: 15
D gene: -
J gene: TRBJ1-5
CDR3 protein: CASSFMLGLGQPQHF
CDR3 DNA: TGTGCCAGCAGTTTTATGTTAGGGTTGGGTCAGCCCCAGCATTTT

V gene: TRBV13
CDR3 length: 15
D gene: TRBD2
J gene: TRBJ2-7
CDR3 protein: CASSSTGTKTYEQYF
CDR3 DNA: TGTGCCAGCAGCTCGACCGGGACTAAAACCTACGAGCAGTACTTC

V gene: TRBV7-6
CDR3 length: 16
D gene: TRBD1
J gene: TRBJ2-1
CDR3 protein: CASSSVEDRGHNEQFF
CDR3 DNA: TGTGCCAGCAGCTCTGTCGAGGACAGGGGGCACAATGAGCAGTTCTTC

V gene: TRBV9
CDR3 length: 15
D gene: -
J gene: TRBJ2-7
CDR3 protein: CASSVAIAEGYEQYF
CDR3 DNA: TGTGCCAGCAGCGTAGCTATTGCAGAAGGCTACGAGCAGTACTTC

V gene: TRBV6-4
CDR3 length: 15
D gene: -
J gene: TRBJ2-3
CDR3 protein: CASSDSEGGTDTQYF
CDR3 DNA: TGTGCCAGCAGTGACTCGGAGGGGGGGACAGATACGCAGTATTTT

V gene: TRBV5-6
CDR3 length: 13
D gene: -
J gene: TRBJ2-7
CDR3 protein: CASSDSLSYEQYF
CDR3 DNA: TGTGCCAGCAGTGACAGCCTCTCCTACGAGCAGTACTTC

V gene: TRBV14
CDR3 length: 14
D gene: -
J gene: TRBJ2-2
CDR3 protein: CASKPRANTGELFF
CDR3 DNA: TGTGCCAGCAAGCCAAGGGCGAACACCGGGGAGCTGTTTTTT